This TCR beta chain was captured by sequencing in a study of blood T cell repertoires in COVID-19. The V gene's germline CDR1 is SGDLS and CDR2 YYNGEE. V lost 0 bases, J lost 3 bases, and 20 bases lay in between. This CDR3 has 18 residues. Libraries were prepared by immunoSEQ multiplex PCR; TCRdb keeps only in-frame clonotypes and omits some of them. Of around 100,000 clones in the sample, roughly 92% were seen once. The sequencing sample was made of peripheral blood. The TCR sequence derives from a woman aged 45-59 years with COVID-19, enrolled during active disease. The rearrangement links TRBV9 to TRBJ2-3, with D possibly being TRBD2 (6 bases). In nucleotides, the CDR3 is TGTGCCAGCAGCGTAGCTGGGGGACTTATCCCGGGGACAGATACGCAGTATTTT. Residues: CASSVAGGLIPGTDTQYF.